The rows below give T cell receptor beta chains drawn from one sample of a study of beta chain features in type 1 diabetes. Here immunoSEQ multiplex PCR was the method, and the copy in TCRdb shows in-frame clones only, minus some. This table has almost 350,000 clones, around 9.7% appearing once. The sample was central memory CD4+ T cells from blood. The origin of the receptors is a young man with type 1 diabetes. CDR3s include the opening cysteine and the closing phenylalanine or tryptophan. The D gene is left open where the match is weak. A row's size may be missing; if present it is once, few, many or a size class.

>.|.|TRBJ2-2|TRBV18
TGTGCCAGCTCACTTCTCAGGGACGGGGAGCTGTTTTTT
CASSLLRDGELFF
>few|TRBD1|TRBJ2-3|TRBV7-2
TGTGCCAGCAGCTTGATTGGACAGGGGAGCACAGATACGCAGTATTTT
CASSLIGQGSTDTQYF
>.|.|TRBJ2-1|TRBV6-5
TGTGCCAGCAGTTCACAGATTGAGCAGTTCTTC
CASSSQIEQFF
>few|.|TRBJ1-1|TRBV5-6
TGTGCCAGCAGCTTGGACCTTGGGACTGAAGCTTTCTTT
CASSLDLGTEAFF
>.|TRBD1|TRBJ2-7|TRBV5-1
TGCGCCAGCAATCCGGGACAGGTGTTTTCCGAGCAGTACTTC
CASNPGQVFSEQYF
>.|TRBD1|TRBJ1-4|TRBV28
TGTGCCAGCAGCCCATCCGGGACAGGGGATGAAAAACTGTTTTTT
CASSPSGTGDEKLFF
>few|.|TRBJ1-1|TRBV7-8
TGTGCCAGCAGCCCCAGTTGGGGAGCTGGCACTGAAGCTTTCTTT
CASSPSWGAGTEAFF
>.|.|TRBJ1-1|TRBV5-1
TGCGCCAGCAGCTTAATGGGGGGCAGTGGAACTGAAGCTTTCTTT
CASSLMGGSGTEAFF
>few|.|TRBJ2-4|TRBV19
TGTGCCAGTACTCCGGGTACCAAAAACATTCAGTACTTC
CASTPGTKNIQYF
>few|.|TRBJ2-1|TRBV5-6
TGTGCCAGCAGCTTGGTCGAGACCTCCAATGAGCAGTTCTTC
CASSLVETSNEQFF
>few|TRBD2|TRBJ2-5|TRBV4-3
TGCGCCAGCAGCCAAGTAAGGGGCGGGGGAGAGACCCAGTACTTC
CASSQVRGGGETQYF
>.|TRBD1|TRBJ2-7|TRBV6-6
TGTGCCAGCAGTTACCAGGGGGAGTTCCGCGAGCAGTACTTC
CASSYQGEFREQYF
>few|TRBD1|TRBJ1-1|TRBV4-2
TGTGCCAGCAGCCGCGACAGGGACTCAGCTTTCTTT
CASSRDRDSAFF
>few|.|TRBJ2-4|TRBV7-9
TGTGCCAGCAGCTTAGATCAGGGTAAAAACATTCAGTACTTC
CASSLDQGKNIQYF
>few|TRBD1|TRBJ1-1|TRBV29-1
TGCAGCGTACTAAGGACAGGGGTTGGGGCTTTCTTT
CSVLRTGVGAFF
>few|.|TRBJ1-5|TRBV6-5
TGTGCCAGCAGTTCCCGGGACACTAATCAGCCCCAGCATTTT
CASSSRDTNQPQHF
>.|.|TRBJ2-7|TRBV10-3
TGTGCCATCAGTGAGTCACCACTTCGTACCTACGAGCAGTACTTC
CAISESPLRTYEQYF
>few|TRBD1|TRBJ2-4|TRBV30
TGTGCCTGGAGTAAAACAGGGGTGACCAAAAACATTCAGTACTTC
CAWSKTGVTKNIQYF
>.|TRBD1|TRBJ2-2|TRBV14
TGTGCCAGCAGCCGAAACCAGGGGGTCGGGGAGCTGTTTTTT
CASSRNQGVGELFF
>few|TRBD1|TRBJ1-2|TRBV10-3
TGTGCCAGCAGTCGATTCCAGGGGGACGGGGTATATGGCTACACCTTC
CASSRFQGDGVYGYTF
>.|TRBD2|TRBJ2-5|TRBV5-1
TGCGCCAGCAGCTTGACGGCTAGCGGGGTTCAAGAGACCCAGTACTTC
CASSLTASGVQETQYF
>few|.|TRBJ2-7|TRBV7-9
TGTGCCAGCAGCTCTAAGACCGTCGGCGAGCAGTACTTC
CASSSKTVGEQYF
>.|.|TRBJ1-2|TRBV28
TGTGCCAGCAGTCCATCCGGGACAGGCTACACCTTC
CASSPSGTGYTF
>few|.|TRBJ2-7|TRBV6-5
TGTGCCAGCAGTTACTCGATTGGACAGAACGAGCAGTACTTC
CASSYSIGQNEQYF
>few|.|TRBJ2-1|TRBV4-1
TGCGCCAGCAGCCAAGAGGTCGGACAGTGGAATGAGCAGTTCTTC
CASSQEVGQWNEQFF
>.|.|TRBJ1-1|TRBV6-6
TGTGCCAGCTCACCCACGGAGGTCCCGGGGACTGAAGCTTTCTTT
CASSPTEVPGTEAFF
>many|TRBD1|TRBJ2-3|TRBV6-1
TGTGCCAGCAGTGAAGGGGGACAGACAGATACGCAGTATTTT
CASSEGGQTDTQYF
>few|TRBD2|TRBJ2-7|TRBV29-1
TGCAGCGTACTTAGGACTAGCGCCGAGCAGTACTTC
CSVLRTSAEQYF
>few|TRBD1|TRBJ1-1|TRBV18
TGTGCCAGCTCACCACCTAGGGGACAGGGGGCGATGAACACTGAAGCTTTCTTT
CASSPPRGQGAMNTEAFF
>.|.|TRBJ1-1|TRBV28
TGTGCCAGCTCTTCCACTGCTGTCAGCGAAGCTTTCTTT
CASSSTAVSEAFF
>.|TRBD2|TRBJ2-1|TRBV27
TGTGCCAGCAGTTTACTTCGACTAGCGGATCACAATGAGCAGTTCTTC
CASSLLRLADHNEQFF
>few|.|TRBJ2-6|TRBV9
TGTGCCAGCAGCGTAGGAGGGGCCCAACACTCTGGGGCCAACGTCCTGACTTTC
CASSVGGAQHSGANVLTF
>many|.|TRBJ1-2|TRBV10-1
TGCGCCAGCAGTGAGGCTCTCAACTATGGCTACACCTTC
CASSEALNYGYTF
>.|.|TRBJ1-2|TRBV5-6
TGTGCCAGCAGCTTGGGGGGCGCCGTTTATGGCTACACCTTC
CASSLGGAVYGYTF
>.|TRBD1|TRBJ1-2|TRBV19
TGTGCCAGTAGTGGCAGGGGGCATAACTATGGCTACACCTTC
CASSGRGHNYGYTF
>.|TRBD1|TRBJ1-2|TRBV19
TGTGCCAGTAGTATTGAAAACCAGGGGGGCTATGGCTACACCTTC
CASSIENQGGYGYTF
>.|TRBD1|TRBJ1-6|TRBV5-6
TGTGCCAGCAGCATACCCAGAGCCGGGACAGGGGGTAATTCACCCCTCCACTTT
CASSIPRAGTGGNSPLHF
>.|.|TRBJ2-5|TRBV6-6
TGTGCCAGCAACGACAACCAAGAGACCCAGTACTTC
CASNDNQETQYF
>few|.|TRBJ1-1|TRBV5-5
TGTGCCAGCAGCCTCCAGCACACTGAAGCTTTCTTT
CASSLQHTEAFF
>few|.|TRBJ1-5|TRBV7-2
TGTGCCAGCAGCGGAACGGCTTCCCGGCAGCCCCAGCATTTT
CASSGTASRQPQHF
>few|TRBD1|TRBJ2-5|TRBV19
TGTGCCAGTAAGGGGTTTACAGGGGGCTTGGAGACCCAGTACTTC
CASKGFTGGLETQYF
>few|.|TRBJ2-1|TRBV10-3
TGTGCCATCAGCCCAGGGGGGGTGGGCAATGAGCAGTTCTTC
CAISPGGVGNEQFF
>.|.|TRBJ2-5|TRBV18
TGTGCCAGCTCACCAGCGCGGCAAGAGACCCAGTACTTC
CASSPARQETQYF
>few|.|TRBJ2-3|TRBV7-2
TGTGCCAGCAGCCCCCATCCGGGAAGGTTAGCTACGCAGTATTTT
CASSPHPGRLATQYF
>.|.|TRBJ2-3|TRBV4-1
TGCGCCAGCAGCCAAGATCCGAGTAGGGATACGCAGTATTTT
CASSQDPSRDTQYF
>.|.|TRBJ1-2|TRBV7-2
TGTGCCAGCAGCCCTCAGACAACCAACTATGGCTACACCTTC
CASSPQTTNYGYTF